This T cell receptor beta chain stems from a study of cytomegalovirus exposure and HLA in healthy donors. V was clipped by 3 bases and J by 3 bases; unmatched bases: 1. The CDR3 length is 13 residues. The germline V gene has CDR1 SGHTA and CDR2 FQGNSA. Sequenced by immunoSEQ multiplex PCR; TCRdb stores in-frame clones only, minus some. The table lists 250,000 to 300,000 clones, about 86% of them singletons. Concerning this clone itself: The antigen is not known.

General study results and limits: Under in vitro conditions, a few CMV-associated chains were confirmed as specific for CMV antigens.

This sequence was found in a woman aged 18-29 years in good health and CMV-seronegative. The chain combines TRBV7-2 with TRBJ2-7; 8 bases agree with TRBD1. The sequenced material came from PBMCs. This chain's CDR3 is CASSFTGGYEQYF. The CDR3 coding sequence is TGTGCCAGCAGCTTCACAGGGGGCTACGAGCAGTACTTC.